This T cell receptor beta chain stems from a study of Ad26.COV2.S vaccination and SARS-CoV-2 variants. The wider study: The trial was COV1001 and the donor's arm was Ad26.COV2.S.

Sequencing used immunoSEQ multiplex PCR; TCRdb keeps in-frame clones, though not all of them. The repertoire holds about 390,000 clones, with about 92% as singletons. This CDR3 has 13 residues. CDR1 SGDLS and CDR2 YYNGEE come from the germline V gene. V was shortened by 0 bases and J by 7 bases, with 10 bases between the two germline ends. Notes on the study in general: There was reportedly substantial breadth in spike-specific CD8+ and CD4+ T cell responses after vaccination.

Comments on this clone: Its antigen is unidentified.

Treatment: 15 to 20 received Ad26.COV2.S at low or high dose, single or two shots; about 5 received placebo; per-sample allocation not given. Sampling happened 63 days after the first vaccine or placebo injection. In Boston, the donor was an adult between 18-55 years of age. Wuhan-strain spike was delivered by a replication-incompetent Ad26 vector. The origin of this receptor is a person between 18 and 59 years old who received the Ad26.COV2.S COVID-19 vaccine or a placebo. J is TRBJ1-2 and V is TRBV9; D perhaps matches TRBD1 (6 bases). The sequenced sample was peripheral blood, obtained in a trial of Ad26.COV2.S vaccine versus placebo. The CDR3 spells CASSVGGASGYTF. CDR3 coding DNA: TGTGCCAGCAGCGTAGGGGGGGCGTCTGGCTACACCTTC.